Listed below are T cell receptor beta chains from one sample, sequenced in a study of cytomegalovirus exposure and HLA in healthy donors. Data came from immunoSEQ multiplex PCR; TCRdb stores just in-frame clones and leaves some out. Among 90,000 to 100,000 clones listed, roughly 70% were seen once. Source material: PBMCs. The receptor set was obtained from a man aged 45 to 65 in good health and CMV-seronegative. Each CDR3 is given with its conserved first and last residue. Fields, in order: D gene, V gene, clone size, J gene, CDR3 DNA, CDR3 protein. The D gene is left open where the match is weak. Clone size is stated in some rows and not others, as once, few, many or a class when expanded.

d_gene: TRBD1; v_gene: TRBV6-5; abundance: .; j_gene: TRBJ1-2; CDR3nt: TGTGCCAGCAGTTACTCCAGGGGGACGATACTCGGCTACACCTTC; CDR3aa: CASSYSRGTILGYTF
d_gene: TRBD2; v_gene: TRBV5-1; abundance: .; j_gene: TRBJ2-7; CDR3nt: TGCGCCAGCAGCTTGGCTAGCGGTTCCTCATCATGGCAGTACTTC; CDR3aa: CASSLASGSSSWQYF
d_gene: TRBD2; v_gene: TRBV28; abundance: few; j_gene: TRBJ2-7; CDR3nt: TGTGCCAGCAAGTTAGCGGGGGCCCCGTCCTACGAGCAGTACTTC; CDR3aa: CASKLAGAPSYEQYF
d_gene: .; v_gene: TRBV7-2; abundance: .; j_gene: TRBJ2-3; CDR3nt: TGTGCCAGCAGCTTAGGTAGCTGGGTCTCCTCCACAGATACGCAGTATTTT; CDR3aa: CASSLGSWVSSTDTQYF
d_gene: TRBD2; v_gene: TRBV29-1; abundance: .; j_gene: TRBJ2-1; CDR3nt: TGCAGCGCCATCCTAGCGGGGGACTCCTACAATGAGCAGTTCTTC; CDR3aa: CSAILAGDSYNEQFF
d_gene: .; v_gene: TRBV6-5; abundance: .; j_gene: TRBJ2-7; CDR3nt: TGTGCCAGCAGTTACACAGGACCCTACGAGCAGTACTTC; CDR3aa: CASSYTGPYEQYF
d_gene: .; v_gene: TRBV7-2; abundance: few; j_gene: TRBJ2-5; CDR3nt: TGTGCCAGCAGCTCCATGTTCCAAGAGACCCAGTACTTC; CDR3aa: CASSSMFQETQYF
d_gene: TRBD2; v_gene: TRBV7-2; abundance: .; j_gene: TRBJ2-7; CDR3nt: TGTGCCAGCAGCTCGCGGACTAGCGGGAGGTCTAACGAGCAGTACTTC; CDR3aa: CASSSRTSGRSNEQYF
d_gene: .; v_gene: TRBV6-1; abundance: .; j_gene: TRBJ2-7; CDR3nt: TGTGCCAGCAGTGAAGCGCTAGCGCCCTACGAGCAGTACTTC; CDR3aa: CASSEALAPYEQYF
d_gene: .; v_gene: TRBV29-1; abundance: .; j_gene: TRBJ1-1; CDR3nt: TGCAGCGTCCGTAAGGGGCCCGCTTTCTTT; CDR3aa: CSVRKGPAFF
d_gene: .; v_gene: TRBV11-2; abundance: .; j_gene: TRBJ2-1; CDR3nt: TGTGCCAGCAGCTTAGGGAGAGGGGACACCAGTAAGGGTGAGCAGTTCTTC; CDR3aa: CASSLGRGDTSKGEQFF
d_gene: .; v_gene: TRBV6-5; abundance: .; j_gene: TRBJ1-2; CDR3nt: TGTGCCAGCAGTTACTCGGGGGGGGTAGGTGGCTACACCTTC; CDR3aa: CASSYSGGVGGYTF
d_gene: TRBD1; v_gene: TRBV7-9; abundance: .; j_gene: TRBJ1-2; CDR3nt: TGTGCCAGCAGCTTCGGGACAGCAGATGGCTACACCTTC; CDR3aa: CASSFGTADGYTF
d_gene: .; v_gene: TRBV18; abundance: .; j_gene: TRBJ1-1; CDR3nt: TGTGCCAGCTCACCGATGGGGGGTCACACTGAAGCTTTCTTT; CDR3aa: CASSPMGGHTEAFF
d_gene: .; v_gene: TRBV9; abundance: few; j_gene: TRBJ2-6; CDR3nt: TGTGCCAGCAGCCTGGGGGGTGGCGGTGGCTCTGGGGCCAACGTCCTGACTTTC; CDR3aa: CASSLGGGGGSGANVLTF
d_gene: .; v_gene: TRBV28; abundance: .; j_gene: TRBJ2-1; CDR3nt: TGTGCCAGCAGTTCGACGGGGGGCCGAGTGGGCAATGAGCAGTTCTTC; CDR3aa: CASSSTGGRVGNEQFF
d_gene: TRBD1; v_gene: TRBV5-5; abundance: .; j_gene: TRBJ2-6; CDR3nt: TGTGCCAGCAGCTTTCAGGGGGCTGGTGGGGCCAACGTCCTGACTTTC; CDR3aa: CASSFQGAGGANVLTF
d_gene: .; v_gene: TRBV5-1; abundance: .; j_gene: TRBJ2-7; CDR3nt: TGCGCCAGCAGCTTGGATCCCGGGTTCAACGAGCAGTACTTC; CDR3aa: CASSLDPGFNEQYF
d_gene: .; v_gene: TRBV2; abundance: .; j_gene: TRBJ1-1; CDR3nt: TGTGCCAGCAGTCGTAGGGAGACTAACACTGAAGCTTTCTTT; CDR3aa: CASSRRETNTEAFF
d_gene: TRBD2; v_gene: TRBV29-1; abundance: .; j_gene: TRBJ2-3; CDR3nt: TGCAGCGGGGGGAGGGGTAGCGGGACTAACACAGATACGCAGTATTTT; CDR3aa: CSGGRGSGTNTDTQYF
d_gene: .; v_gene: TRBV2; abundance: .; j_gene: TRBJ2-5; CDR3nt: TGTGCCAGCAGTGAGGTCTACCCACGTGAAGAGACCCAGTACTTC; CDR3aa: CASSEVYPREETQYF
d_gene: .; v_gene: TRBV6-1; abundance: .; j_gene: TRBJ2-7; CDR3nt: TGTGCCAGCAGTACCAGGGTCCGCGAGCAGTACTTC; CDR3aa: CASSTRVREQYF
d_gene: .; v_gene: TRBV9; abundance: .; j_gene: TRBJ1-4; CDR3nt: TGTGCCAGCAGCGCCCGGGAGGGAGGGAAACTGTTTTTT; CDR3aa: CASSAREGGKLFF
d_gene: TRBD1; v_gene: TRBV27; abundance: once; j_gene: TRBJ2-7; CDR3nt: TGTGCCAGCAGTTTATCCCCGGGACAGGCCTACGAGCAGTACTTC; CDR3aa: CASSLSPGQAYEQYF
d_gene: TRBD1; v_gene: TRBV30; abundance: .; j_gene: TRBJ2-5; CDR3nt: TGTGCCTGGGAAAGATCCCGGGACAGGGGGCCTTACGAGACCCAGTACTTC; CDR3aa: CAWERSRDRGPYETQYF
d_gene: TRBD1; v_gene: TRBV27; abundance: .; j_gene: TRBJ2-7; CDR3nt: TGTGCCAGCAGTAAGGCACAGGGGGGCGAGCAGTACTTC; CDR3aa: CASSKAQGGEQYF
d_gene: .; v_gene: TRBV5-4; abundance: .; j_gene: TRBJ2-2; CDR3nt: TGTGCCAGCAGCTTGGAAGGAGGGAAGGGCACCGGGGAGCTGTTTTTT; CDR3aa: CASSLEGGKGTGELFF
d_gene: .; v_gene: TRBV27; abundance: .; j_gene: TRBJ2-7; CDR3nt: TGTGCCAGCAGTTTATCGACTACCACCTACGAGCAGTACTTC; CDR3aa: CASSLSTTTYEQYF
d_gene: TRBD2; v_gene: TRBV27; abundance: .; j_gene: TRBJ2-3; CDR3nt: TGTGCCAGCAGTTCTCCCTCTAGCGGGAGGGCCTTAGGGGTGGATACGCAGTATTTT; CDR3aa: CASSSPSSGRALGVDTQYF
d_gene: .; v_gene: TRBV11-1; abundance: few; j_gene: TRBJ2-2; CDR3nt: TGTGCCAGCAGCCCACCCTCGGGCACCGGGGAGCTGTTTTTT; CDR3aa: CASSPPSGTGELFF
d_gene: .; v_gene: TRBV21-1; abundance: few; j_gene: TRBJ2-3; CDR3nt: TGTGCCAGCAGCAAAGCCGGAATAGCGGGGGCCTATGCTAGCACAGATACGCAGTATTTT; CDR3aa: CASSKAGIAGAYASTDTQYF
d_gene: .; v_gene: TRBV30; abundance: .; j_gene: TRBJ2-5; CDR3nt: TGTGCCTGGAGTGTCATTCGTACAGGGCAAGGGACCCAGTACTTC; CDR3aa: CAWSVIRTGQGTQYF
d_gene: .; v_gene: TRBV28; abundance: .; j_gene: TRBJ2-7; CDR3nt: TGTGCCAGCAGCCCGGGGTTAGCGAAATCCTACGAGCAGTACTTC; CDR3aa: CASSPGLAKSYEQYF
d_gene: TRBD2; v_gene: TRBV6-1; abundance: .; j_gene: TRBJ2-3; CDR3nt: TGTGCCAGCAGTGAAACTAGCGGGAGGGCCCCAGATACGCAGTATTTT; CDR3aa: CASSETSGRAPDTQYF
d_gene: TRBD1; v_gene: TRBV18; abundance: .; j_gene: TRBJ2-1; CDR3nt: TGTGCCAGCTCACCAGGGACAGATCCCTACAATGAGCAGTTCTTC; CDR3aa: CASSPGTDPYNEQFF
d_gene: .; v_gene: TRBV18; abundance: .; j_gene: TRBJ2-1; CDR3nt: TGTGCCAGCTCACCATCCGAGAGCTCCTACAATGAGCAGTTCTTC; CDR3aa: CASSPSESSYNEQFF
d_gene: .; v_gene: TRBV15; abundance: once; j_gene: TRBJ2-1; CDR3nt: TGTGCCACCAGCAGAGGCACGGACAGTATCTATGAGCAGTTCTTC; CDR3aa: CATSRGTDSIYEQFF
d_gene: .; v_gene: TRBV7-3; abundance: once; j_gene: TRBJ1-1; CDR3nt: TGTGCCAGCAGCTTATCCTTGGGAGGGAACACTGAAGCTTTCTTT; CDR3aa: CASSLSLGGNTEAFF
d_gene: .; v_gene: TRBV6-1; abundance: .; j_gene: TRBJ2-3; CDR3nt: TGTGCCAGCAGTGTTAGTCGAAGCACAGATACGCAGTATTTT; CDR3aa: CASSVSRSTDTQYF
d_gene: .; v_gene: TRBV6-5; abundance: .; j_gene: TRBJ2-7; CDR3nt: TGTGCCAGCAGAACAACCGTGAAAACCTACGAGCAGTACTTC; CDR3aa: CASRTTVKTYEQYF
d_gene: .; v_gene: TRBV7-2; abundance: .; j_gene: TRBJ1-3; CDR3nt: TGTGCCAGCAGCAGAGGACAGACGATTCTAAACACCATATATTTT; CDR3aa: CASSRGQTILNTIYF
d_gene: .; v_gene: TRBV7-2; abundance: .; j_gene: TRBJ2-3; CDR3nt: TGTGCCAGCAGCCCTCGCGGGGTAGGAGATACAGATACGCAGTATTTT; CDR3aa: CASSPRGVGDTDTQYF
d_gene: .; v_gene: TRBV7-3; abundance: .; j_gene: TRBJ2-2; CDR3nt: TGTGCCAGCAGTTACCTAGCATGGGCTCCCACCGGGGAGCTGTTTTTT; CDR3aa: CASSYLAWAPTGELFF
d_gene: TRBD1; v_gene: TRBV30; abundance: .; j_gene: TRBJ2-7; CDR3nt: TGTGCCTGGGCGGACAGGGACGAGCAGTACTTC; CDR3aa: CAWADRDEQYF
d_gene: .; v_gene: TRBV5-4; abundance: few; j_gene: TRBJ2-7; CDR3nt: TGTGCCAGCAGCTTTCTTGTCGGGTCTGGAGAAGGTGAGCAGTACTTC; CDR3aa: CASSFLVGSGEGEQYF
d_gene: TRBD1; v_gene: TRBV2; abundance: .; j_gene: TRBJ1-1; CDR3nt: TGTGCCAGTAGACGGGGGGGTTTAGACAGGGGGCGCAGGATAAAGAACACTGAAGCTTTCTTT; CDR3aa: CASRRGGLDRGRRIKNTEAFF
d_gene: TRBD1; v_gene: TRBV27; abundance: .; j_gene: TRBJ1-4; CDR3nt: TGTGCCAGCAGTCGGACAGGCATTAATGAAAAACTGTTTTTT; CDR3aa: CASSRTGINEKLFF
d_gene: .; v_gene: TRBV18; abundance: .; j_gene: TRBJ2-5; CDR3nt: TGTGCCAGCTCACCACCGTCTGGACAGATAGAGACCCAGTACTTC; CDR3aa: CASSPPSGQIETQYF
d_gene: .; v_gene: TRBV27; abundance: few; j_gene: TRBJ1-2; CDR3nt: TGTGCCAGCATGGGGTGGACAGACTATGGCTACACCTTC; CDR3aa: CASMGWTDYGYTF
d_gene: .; v_gene: TRBV4-1; abundance: .; j_gene: TRBJ1-1; CDR3nt: TGCGCCAGCAGCCAAGATCGGGGAGGGGCCCCCACTGAAGCTTTCTTT; CDR3aa: CASSQDRGGAPTEAFF
d_gene: TRBD2; v_gene: TRBV27; abundance: .; j_gene: TRBJ2-3; CDR3nt: TGTGCCAGCAGCCTAGGGACTAGCCCGAGAGATACGCAGTATTTT; CDR3aa: CASSLGTSPRDTQYF
d_gene: .; v_gene: TRBV5-4; abundance: .; j_gene: TRBJ1-4; CDR3nt: TGTGCCAGCAGCTCCCGGCGGGGGGGGCAGAATGAAAAACTGTTTTTT; CDR3aa: CASSSRRGGQNEKLFF
d_gene: .; v_gene: TRBV6-5; abundance: .; j_gene: TRBJ2-1; CDR3nt: TGTGCCAGCAGTAGGCAGGGGGGTAATGAGCAGTTCTTC; CDR3aa: CASSRQGGNEQFF
d_gene: .; v_gene: TRBV18; abundance: .; j_gene: TRBJ2-1; CDR3nt: TGTGCCAGCTCACCACCCACTACCGGTACCGAGCAGTTCTTC; CDR3aa: CASSPPTTGTEQFF
d_gene: TRBD1; v_gene: TRBV9; abundance: .; j_gene: TRBJ1-1; CDR3nt: TGTGCCAGCAGCGTAGCTGGGGACAGGGATTCCGGGAACACTGAAGCTTTCTTT; CDR3aa: CASSVAGDRDSGNTEAFF
d_gene: TRBD1; v_gene: TRBV10-3; abundance: .; j_gene: TRBJ1-5; CDR3nt: TGTGCCATCAGCGACAGGGGAAACAATCAGCCCCAGCATTTT; CDR3aa: CAISDRGNNQPQHF
d_gene: TRBD2; v_gene: TRBV5-5; abundance: once; j_gene: TRBJ2-7; CDR3nt: TGTGCCAGCAGCTTGGGGGGGGGAACTTACGAGCAGTACTTC; CDR3aa: CASSLGGGTYEQYF
d_gene: TRBD1; v_gene: TRBV19; abundance: .; j_gene: TRBJ2-3; CDR3nt: TGTGCCTCAGGTCGACAGGGCGCCGCAGATACGCAGTATTTT; CDR3aa: CASGRQGAADTQYF
d_gene: .; v_gene: TRBV19; abundance: .; j_gene: TRBJ2-6; CDR3nt: TGTGCCAGTAGCCCTGGGGGGTTAGGGGCCAACGTCCTGACTTTC; CDR3aa: CASSPGGLGANVLTF
d_gene: .; v_gene: TRBV2; abundance: .; j_gene: TRBJ2-7; CDR3nt: TGTGCCAGCAGTGAATCTGGGCTGGGTAACAACGAGCAGTACTTC; CDR3aa: CASSESGLGNNEQYF